The clone carrying this TCR beta chain has a handful of counts. The antigen is unknown. Germline values: CDR1 SGDLS, CDR2 YYNGEE. The CDR3 extends over 15 amino acids. The V gene end was trimmed by 2 bases and the J gene end by 7 bases; junction bases not matched to a gene: 7. This record belongs to a study of blood T cells in healthy people across ages. Study-level points and caveats: Since the PBMCs were unsorted, naive and antigen-experienced cells could not be conclusively compared. Per million T cells, TCR beta diversity dropped roughly linearly as age increased.

For the second PCR, which ran for about 6 to 11 cycles, a sample-barcoded 5' primer and a J-beta primer mix were used. TCRdb called the 5' RACE reads again in MiXCR, with one record for every CDR3 protein. The table includes 1.5 million to 2 million distinct CDR3 sequences, roughly 27% detected once. Isolating PBMCs gave at least 6 million of these cells per sample. This sequence originates from a woman aged 30 to 39 in good health. The specimen was blood. The V call is TRBV9, the J call TRBJ2-1; TRBD1 agrees at 9 bases. CDR3 protein: CASSVADRGWNEQFF. For the CDR3, the DNA is TGTGCCAGCAGCGTCGCGGACAGGGGATGGAATGAGCAGTTCTTC.